The rows below give T cell receptor beta chains drawn from one sample of a study of naive and memory T cell subsets. TCRdb reprocessed the UMI-ligation and nested PCR reads with MiXCR, giving one entry per CDR3 protein. The table includes more than 30,000 distinct CDR3 sequences, roughly 9.6% detected once. Source: skin, taken from a tuberculin skin test site. Receptor source: an adult in good health. Both conserved end residues are part of each CDR3. The D gene is left open where the match is weak. Not all rows give a size; the values are once, few, many and, for expanded clones, a class.

d_call,v_call,clone_size,j_call,cdr3_length,cdr3_nt,cdr3_aa
-,TRBV20-1,-,TRBJ2-2,17,TGCAGTGCTAGAGATAATAAGGCAGCTTCGAACACCGGGGAGCTGTTTTTT,CSARDNKAASNTGELFF
TRBD2,TRBV29-1,medium-sized,TRBJ2-1,14,TGCAGCGTTGCTAGCGGGGGCCAACCTAATGAGCAGTTCTTC,CSVASGGQPNEQFF
-,TRBV20-1,many,TRBJ1-5,16,TGCAGTGCTCCCGGACCCGCAGGGTATGGAGTTCAGCCCCAGCATTTT,CSAPGPAGYGVQPQHF
TRBD1,TRBV20-1,few,TRBJ1-6,16,TGCAGTGCTAGAAGGACAGGGAGCTCCTATAATTCACCCCTCCACTTT,CSARRTGSSYNSPLHF
TRBD1,TRBV28,few,TRBJ1-5,18,TGTGCCAGCAGCCTGACAGGGGATCTAAGTTATAGCAATCAGCCCCAGCATTTT,CASSLTGDLSYSNQPQHF
-,TRBV27,-,TRBJ1-2,13,TGTGCCAGCACTAAGACAGGCACAGATGGCTACACCTTC,CASTKTGTDGYTF
-,TRBV18,-,TRBJ2-1,12,TGTGCCAGCTCATCTAATGGGGGCCCGCAGTTCTTC,CASSSNGGPQFF
TRBD1,TRBV28,many,TRBJ2-1,19,TGTGCCAGCACCAATACCCGACGCCGGGACAGCAGCTCCTACAATGAGCAGTTCTTC,CASTNTRRRDSSSYNEQFF
TRBD2,TRBV12-3/TRBV12-4,many,TRBJ2-5,16,TGTGCCAGCAGTTTTGGGACTAGTGCGGGACCAGAGACCCAGTACTTC,CASSFGTSAGPETQYF
-,TRBV13,few,TRBJ2-1,13,TGTGCCAGCTCCAGGGAAACGTACAATGAGCAGTTCTTC,CASSRETYNEQFF
-,TRBV5-1,few,TRBJ2-1,16,TGCGCCAGCAGCTTGTTTGGGACGGGAGAAGAGGATGAGCAGTTCTTC,CASSLFGTGEEDEQFF
-,TRBV28,few,TRBJ1-6,13,TGTGCCAGCAGTCCTGGCGGACATTCACCCCTCCACTTT,CASSPGGHSPLHF
TRBD1,TRBV28,many,TRBJ2-1,13,TGTGCCAGCAGTGGTGGACAGGGCAATGAGCAGTTCTTC,CASSGGQGNEQFF
TRBD2,TRBV6-5,-,TRBJ2-2,17,TGTGCCAGCAACAACAATCTAGCGGGGGGGGCTACCGGGGAGCTGTTTTTT,CASNNNLAGGATGELFF
-,TRBV6-5,many,TRBJ1-6,15,TGTGCCAGCAGTTACTCGTCGGACCGGGGTTCACCCCTCCACTTT,CASSYSSDRGSPLHF
-,TRBV11-2,few,TRBJ2-1,18,TGTGCCAGCAGCTCAGATCGGTTTGCCTCACCCTCCTACAATGAGCAGTTCTTC,CASSSDRFASPSYNEQFF
-,TRBV6-2/TRBV6-3,few,TRBJ2-1,13,TGTGCCAGCAGTTACCTCCATTTTAATGAGCAGCTCTTC,CASSYLHFNEQLF
TRBD2,TRBV27,many,TRBJ2-6,14,TGTGCCAGCGGGGGGGATCGTGGGGCCAACGTCCTGACTTTC,CASGGDRGANVLTF
-,TRBV12-3/TRBV12-4,many,TRBJ2-7,13,TGTGCCAGCAGTCTGGGCCCGATCTACGAGCAGTACTTC,CASSLGPIYEQYF
TRBD1,TRBV20-1,many,TRBJ2-7,15,TGCAGTGCCTCCATGGGACAGGGCCTGTCCTACGAGCAGTACTTC,CSASMGQGLSYEQYF
-,TRBV20-1,-,TRBJ2-7,14,TGCAGTGCTAGAGTAGATGGTTACTCCTACGAGCAGTACTTC,CSARVDGYSYEQYF
-,TRBV5-1,-,TRBJ1-1,16,TGCGCCAGCAGCCAAAATGGGGGCAGAGTTAACACTGAAGCTTTCTTT,CASSQNGGRVNTEAFF
TRBD2,TRBV18,-,TRBJ2-5,16,TGTGCCAGCTCACCGCGACTAGCGGGGTACCAAGAGACCCAGTACTTC,CASSPRLAGYQETQYF
-,TRBV4-1,few,TRBJ2-2,15,TGCGCCAGCAGCCAAGCGAATACACTAACCGGGGAGCTGTTTTTT,CASSQANTLTGELFF
-,TRBV5-1,-,TRBJ2-5,14,TGCGCCAGCAGCCTAAGACAGGCTCAAGAGACCCAGTACTTC,CASSLRQAQETQYF
-,TRBV9,few,TRBJ1-1,14,TGTGCCAGCAGCGTAAAGTCACAGAACACTGAAGCTTTCTTT,CASSVKSQNTEAFF
TRBD1,TRBV7-6,many,TRBJ1-4,15,TGTGCCAGCAGCTCCAACAGGGGAGCTAATGAAAAACTGTTTTTT,CASSSNRGANEKLFF
-,TRBV18,few,TRBJ2-1,12,TGTGCCAGCTCAGGCTCCTACAATGAGCAGTTCTTC,CASSGSYNEQFF
-,TRBV30,-,TRBJ1-4,14,TGTGCCTGCCTATCCGGAGGGGGAGGGGAAAAACTGTTTTTT,CACLSGGGGEKLFF
TRBD1,TRBV4-2,few,TRBJ2-2,17,TGTGCCAGCAGCCTAACTTCCGGGACAGGGCACGGCGGGGAGCTGTTTTTT,CASSLTSGTGHGGELFF
TRBD2,TRBV6-5,many,TRBJ2-3,15,TGTGCCAGCAACTCTCTAGCGGGGAAGACAGATACGCAGTATTTT,CASNSLAGKTDTQYF
-,TRBV5-5,few,TRBJ1-4,15,TGTGCCAGCAGCTGGAGGACACTGGGTAATGAAAAACTGTTTTTT,CASSWRTLGNEKLFF
-,TRBV19,few,TRBJ1-5,17,TGTGCCAGTAGTATAGGAGGATTCCCCGGGGCCAATCAGCCCCAGCATTTT,CASSIGGFPGANQPQHF
TRBD1,TRBV28,few,TRBJ1-5,17,TGTGCCAGCACAGATTCATGGGGGACAGCCAATAATCAGCCCCAGCATTTT,CASTDSWGTANNQPQHF
-,TRBV12-5,-,TRBJ2-7,16,TGTGCTAGTGGTTTGGTACTTGGCCAGGGTTGGTACGAGCAGTACTTC,CASGLVLGQGWYEQYF
-,TRBV9,few,TRBJ1-5,13,TGTGCCAGCAGCGTAGATACTGGCCAGCCCCAGCATTTT,CASSVDTGQPQHF
-,TRBV12-3/TRBV12-4,few,TRBJ1-3,15,TGTGCCAGCAGTTTAGTCACAAGCTCTGGAAACACCATATATTTT,CASSLVTSSGNTIYF
TRBD1,TRBV28,-,TRBJ1-2,16,TGTGCCAGCAGTCCCGGGACAGGGGGTCGCGGCTATGGATACACCTTC,CASSPGTGGRGYGYTF
-,TRBV24-1,many,TRBJ2-1,16,TGTGCCACCAGTGATTTCGGACAGGGAGGGTACAATGAGCAGTTCTTC,CATSDFGQGGYNEQFF